The TCR beta chain described here comes from a study of radiotherapy plus CTLA-4 blockade in lung cancer. In the study overall: Overall, around 19% of patients showed an objective response, while 31% attained disease control.

This CDR3 comprises 11 residues. Per germline, CDR1 MNHNY and CDR2 SVGAGI (reference sequence). Trimming took off 2 bases at V and 15 bases at J, with 12 bases between the two ends. Here immunoSEQ multiplex PCR was the method, and the copy in TCRdb shows in-frame clones only, minus some. The repertoire consists of about 43,000 clones, with approximately 67% occurring once and the leading ten covering 20% to 30%. In chemo-refractory metastatic non-small-cell lung cancer, patients got ipilimumab CTLA-4 blockade together with focal radiation. Study-wide findings and caveats: Blood-borne expansion of tumor-derived TCR clones followed radiotherapy plus ipilimumab. Dynamics of early blood T cell clones, together with interferon-beta, were reportedly the best predictors of response.

On this clone itself: Antigen specificity is unknown.

The clonotype comes from a human donor with non-small cell lung cancer who had a partial response to radiotherapy plus ipilimumab. The rearrangement joins TRBV6-6 to TRBJ2-3, with a weak D call TRBD1 (6 bases). Sample: peripheral blood, taken from a patient treated with radiotherapy plus ipilimumab. The chain's CDR3 is CASSYKGVGYF. As DNA, the CDR3 is TGTGCCAGCAGTTACAAGGGGGTGGGATATTTT.